This TCR beta chain is drawn from a study of blood T cell repertoires in COVID-19. Study overall: The United States, Italy and Spain provided the acute and convalescent COVID-19 samples.

The CDR3 runs 15 residues. J gave up 4 bases and V 4 bases, and 6 bases lay outside the gene matches. Germline CDR1 reads SQVTM; CDR2 reads ANQGSEA. The repertoire was sequenced with immunoSEQ multiplex PCR; TCRdb's copy has only in-frame clones and lacks some. The table has nearly 110,000 clones, around 89% seen once. The source is a man aged 40-49 years with active or convalescent COVID-19. This chain joins TRBV29-1 and TRBJ2-1; 11 positions match TRBD2. The sequencing sample was made of peripheral blood. The CDR3 DNA is TGCAGCGTTGCGACCGGGACTAGCGGATACAATGAGCAGTTCTTC. It codes for CSVATGTSGYNEQFF.